A single sample gave rise to the 27 T cell receptor beta chains below, sequenced in a study of regulatory T cells in long-lasting Graves disease (dated by TCRdb to about 2021). The library was prepared using multiplex PCR. The data were produced on an Illumina HiSeq 4000. TCR beta libraries were built with iRepertoire HTBI primers and Arm-PCR amplification of CDR3 regions. The raw public data were reprocessed by TCRdb itself: fastp quality trimming at Q25, MiXCR clonotype calling, in-frame beta chains only. Duplicate CDR3 protein sequences are folded into a single record with the most common DNA and genes. The sample table holds 400,000 to 500,000 distinct CDR3 sequences, of which around 20% were seen once. The top ten clones comprise about 7.8% of the sample. The time point label of this sample denotes: persistent/refractory GD, antithyroid drugs over 5 years with positive TRAb. For both TCR sequencing and RNA sequencing, RNA was extracted from PBMCs in TRIzol.

The input for sequencing was peripheral blood mononuclear cells (PBMCs), taken when the disease was refractory, from a patient treated with antithyroid drugs. All receptors come from a female donor with Graves disease.

This clonotype occurred many times. The genes are TRBV5-1 and TRBJ1-2, with D uncertain. This CDR3 contains 11 residues. Per germline, CDR1 SGHRS and CDR2 YFSETQ. The V gene lost 4 bases and the J gene lost 7 bases, with 8 bases spanning the gap. The CDR3 spells CASSLGVGYTF. The CDR3 coding sequence is TGCGCCAGCAGCCTGGGCGTTGGCTACACCTTC. The full variable domain, completed using reference TRBV5-1 and TRBJ1-2, is KAGVTQTPRYLIKTRGQQVTLSCSPISGHRSVSWYQQTPGQGLQFLFEYFSETQRNKGNFPGRFSGRQFSNSRSEMNVSTLELGDSALYLCASSLGVGYTFGSGTRLTVV.

The chain couples TRBV5-1 to TRBJ1-6; D gene unclear. The CDR3 is 15 amino acids. CDR1 SGHRS and CDR2 YFSETQ come from the germline V gene. V was cut by 0 bases and J by 6 bases, with 10 bases left in between. Here the CDR3 DNA reads TGCGCCAGCAGCTTGGTGGGGATGGGTAATTCACCCCTCCACTTT. Residues: CASSLVGMGNSPLHF.

V is TRBV27 and J is TRBJ2-2, with D tentatively TRBD2 (5 bases). CDR3 length equals 14 residues. Germline V CDR1 and CDR2: MNHEY, SMNVEV (reference sequence). V was trimmed by 5 bases and J by 6 bases, leaving 13 bases between them. CDR3 in DNA: TGTGCCAGCAGTCTTAGCGAAGGCGCCGGGGAGCTGTTTTTT. It yields the protein CASSLSEGAGELFF.

The table lists this clonotype with many counts. The V gene is TRBV11-2, the J gene TRBJ1-2, with TRBD1 identical over 7 bases. Germline assignment: CDR1 SGHAT and CDR2 FQNNGV. With V trimmed by 2 bases and J by 5 bases, 5 bases remained unmatched. The CDR3 is made up of 14 amino acids. The CDR3 sequence is CASSLWTGDYGYTF. The DNA for the CDR3 is TGTGCCAGCAGCTTATGGACAGGCGATTATGGCTACACCTTC.

This chain connects TRBV4-2 to TRBJ2-7, with TRBD1 matching over 7 bases. The CDR3 consists of 16 residues. Trimming at V came to 0 bases and at J to 0 bases, leaving 5 bases not matched to a gene. Germline CDR1 and CDR2: LGHNA and YNFKEQ. CDR3 DNA sequence: TGTGCCAGCAGCCAAGAGGGTAGGGACAGCTCCTACGAGCAGTACTTC. Residues: CASSQEGRDSSYEQYF.

This clonotype was seen a handful of times. This chain joins TRBV11-2 and TRBJ2-7; 10 nucleotides match TRBD1. With V trimmed by 5 bases and J by 4 bases, 8 bases remained unmatched. Germline V gene data show CDR1 as SGHAT and CDR2 as FQNNGV. This CDR3 spans 15 amino acids. CDR3 sequence reads: CASSLGTGVPYEQYF. The CDR3 DNA reads as TGTGCCAGCAGCCTCGGGACAGGGGTCCCATACGAGCAGTACTTC.

This chain links TRBV10-2 with TRBJ1-5; TRBD1 matches 7 bases. V shed 4 bases and J 4 bases; nucleotides not matched to a gene: 7. Germline V CDR1 and CDR2: WSHSY, SAAADI. The CDR3 covers 15 residues. CDR3 in amino acids: CASSGFRDSNQPQHF. The CDR3 DNA reads as TGCGCCAGCAGTGGGTTCCGGGACAGTAATCAGCCCCAGCATTTT.

V is TRBV11-2 and J is TRBJ2-5; D might be TRBD1 (5 bases). Looked up from germline, CDR1 is SGHAT and CDR2 is FQNNGV. Trimming stripped 5 bases from V and 4 bases from J, with 11 bases between. CDR3 length: 13 amino acids. The CDR3 sequence is CASSTRVGETQYF. CDR3 in DNA: TGTGCCAGCAGCACCAGGGTGGGAGAGACCCAGTACTTC.

This clonotype occurred a few times. The chain couples TRBV29-1 to TRBJ1-3; 7 bases are shared with TRBD1. Trimming cost V 2 bases and J 4 bases; bases outside gene matches: 11. This CDR3 is 16 amino acids long. From germline, CDR1 is SQVTM and CDR2 ANQGSEA. The CDR3: CSVEPGRGRDGNTIYF. The CDR3, as DNA: TGCAGCGTTGAACCAGGGAGGGGGCGCGACGGAAACACCATATATTTT.

The CDR3 DNA sequence: TGTGCCAGCAGTTCTGGGACAGGCGAGTACAATGAGCAGTTCTTC. It codes for CASSSGTGEYNEQFF. This chain uses TRBV27 with TRBJ2-1; 8 bases line up with TRBD1. After removal of 4 bases from V and 4 bases from J, the junction contained 6 bases not matched to a gene. CDR3 length equals 15 residues. Germline V gene sequence: CDR1 MNHEY, CDR2 SMNVEV (reference sequence).

About this clonotype itself: The germline gene is not matched at one end of the junction; a read error may be the cause. The V call is TRBV7-6, the J call TRBJ2-7; D is perhaps TRBD2 (6 bases). Germline V gene lookup returns CDR1 SGHVS and CDR2 FNYEAQ. CDR3 length: 13 amino acids. The CDR3 DNA reads as TGTGCCAGCAGCTCTGAAACCCTAGCGTGGCAGCACTTC. Protein sequence: CASSSETLAWQHF. Combining the CDR3 with reference TRBV7-6 and TRBJ2-7 gives the whole variable domain GAGVSQSPRYKVTKRGQDVALRCDPISGHVSLYWYRQALGQGPEFLTYFNYEAQQDKSGLPNDRFSAERPEGSISTLTIQRTEQRDSAMYRCASSSETLAWQHFGPGTRLTVT.

The rearrangement uses TRBV27 and TRBJ1-1; D gene uncertain. V dropped 7 bases and J dropped 2 bases, with 11 bases sitting between them. This CDR3 region has 13 residues. Germline V gene data show CDR1 as MNHEY and CDR2 as SMNVEV (reference sequence). The CDR3 reads CASKPGYNTEAFF. CDR3 in DNA: TGTGCCAGCAAACCGGGATATAACACTGAAGCTTTCTTT.

The V gene is TRBV28, the J gene TRBJ2-1; D is perhaps TRBD1 or TRBD2 (5 bases each). This CDR3 is 14 amino acids long. V lost 7 bases, J lost 0 bases, and 10 bases lay in between. Per germline, CDR1 MDHEN and CDR2 SYDVKM. CDR3: CASTGAGSYNEQFF. In nucleotides, the CDR3 is TGTGCCAGCACCGGGGCCGGCTCCTACAATGAGCAGTTCTTC.

This clonotype showed up just a few times. J is TRBJ1-1 and V is TRBV5-4; no clear D. The CDR3 has 13 residues. The ends were cut back, 3 bases at V and 4 bases at J, with 10 bases in the middle. Germline V gene sequence: CDR1 SGHNT, CDR2 YYREEE (reference sequence). CDR3 sequence: CASSWAGGTEAFF. CDR3 nucleotide sequence: TGTGCCAGCAGCTGGGCGGGTGGCACTGAAGCTTTCTTT.

This clonotype came up a few times. A much more abundant neighbour one base away suggests this may be a read error. This chain uses TRBV2 with TRBJ2-1, with 9 bases aligning to TRBD2. The CDR3 runs 15 residues. In germline, CDR1 is SNHLY, CDR2 FYNNEI. J gave up 3 bases and V 0 bases, and 0 bases lay outside the gene matches. The CDR3 region has the DNA TGTGCCAGCAGTGAAGCACTAGCGGGCTACAATGAGCAGTTCTTC. Translation: CASSEALAGYNEQFF. The full variable domain, with the rest looked up from reference TRBV2 and TRBJ2-1, is EPEVTQTPSHQVTQMGQEVILRCVPISNHLYFYWYRQILGQKVEFLVSFYNNEISEKSEIFDDQFSVERPDGSNFTLKIRSTKLEDSAMYFCASSEALAGYNEQFFGPGTRLTVL.

With respect to this clonotype: With a much larger clone just one base away, this may be a read error. V gene TRBV28 combines with J gene TRBJ1-4, with no clear D. The V gene lost 6 bases and the J gene lost 0 bases, with 11 bases spanning the gap. CDR1 MDHEN and CDR2 SYDVKM come from the germline V gene. The CDR3 is 15 residues long. The DNA for the CDR3 is TGTGCCAGCAGCCTCGGACCTGCAACTAATGAAAAACTGTTTTTT. Translated: CASSLGPATNEKLFF.

Ten or more counts support this clonotype. The CDR3 loop is CSARDSLGGRTSYEQYF. The CDR3 nucleotides are TGCAGTGCTAGAGACTCCCTCGGCGGGAGGACCTCCTACGAGCAGTACTTC. The J gene is TRBJ2-7, the V gene TRBV20-1, with 8 bases that match TRBD2. CDR3 length: 17 residues. Germline assignment: CDR1 DFQATT and CDR2 SNEGSKA (reference sequence). Trimming cost V 0 bases and J 0 bases; bases outside gene matches: 10.

The gene calls are TRBV6-2 or TRBV6-3 and TRBJ2-7, with D unclear. The germline gives CDR1 MNHEY, CDR2 SVGEGT. The CDR3 covers 15 residues. V was trimmed by 0 bases and J by 4 bases, leaving 13 bases between them. The DNA of the CDR3 is TGTGCCAGCAGTTACTCGAGGCTGACCCCTTACGAGCAGTACTTC. It translates to CASSYSRLTPYEQYF.

A note on this clonotype: A much larger clone is a single base away; this may be a read error. The chain couples TRBV9 to TRBJ1-1; D might be TRBD1 (5 bases). Germline values: CDR1 SGDLS, CDR2 YYNGEE. This CDR3 is 14 amino acids long. DNA of the CDR3: TGTGCCAGCAGCGTAGTGGGGGGTGAGACTGGAGCTTTCTTT. Amino acid sequence: CASSVVGGETGAFF.

This clonotype was seen a handful of times. The chain is built from TRBV29-1 and TRBJ2-4; D is possibly TRBD1 (5 bases). V was clipped by 2 bases and J by 0 bases, with 11 bases between them. Germline loops: CDR1 SQVTM, CDR2 ANQGSEA. CDR3 length: 15 residues. CDR3 in DNA: TGCAGCGTTGAATCCAGGACACTAGCCAAAAACATTCAGTACTTC. This codes for CSVESRTLAKNIQYF.

This clonotype was detected only a few times. The chain employs TRBV13 and TRBJ1-4; a possible D gene is TRBD1 (5 bases). The CDR3 runs to 16 residues. Germline-derived CDR1 and CDR2 are PRHDT and FYEKMQ (reference sequence). The V end lost 5 bases, the J end lost 0 bases, and 13 bases lay between the germline ends. CDR3 nucleotide sequence: TGTGCCAGCAGCCCTGACAGCGATGCAACTAATGAAAAACTGTTTTTT. Encoded protein: CASSPDSDATNEKLFF.

This clonotype was counted a few times. J is TRBJ2-7 and V is TRBV7-6, with a possible D match to TRBD1 (6 bases). Trimming removed 5 bases from V and 1 base from J, with 12 bases in between. CDR3 size: 14 residues. Looked up from germline, CDR1 is SGHVS and CDR2 is FNYEAQ. CDR3 DNA sequence: TGTGCCAGCAGCAAGAGAACAGGGTCCTACGAGCAGTACTTC. It yields the protein CASSKRTGSYEQYF.

This clonotype has more than one count but fewer than ten. The CDR3 reads CAWSGMGELFF. The CDR3 coding sequence is TGTGCCTGGAGTGGCATGGGGGAGCTGTTTTTT. The chain joins TRBV30 to TRBJ2-2; D unresolved. V was trimmed by 1 base and J by 8 bases, leaving 5 bases between them. The CDR3 totals 11 residues. Looked up from germline, CDR1 is GTSNPN and CDR2 is SVGIG (reference sequence).

The chain is built from TRBV27 and TRBJ2-7; TRBD1 agrees at 7 bases. Germline-derived CDR1 and CDR2 are MNHEY and SMNVEV (reference sequence). The CDR3 is 14 residues long. J was trimmed by 5 bases and V by 6 bases; bases with no gene match: 10. CDR3 in DNA: TGTGCCAGCAGCTCCGGGACAGCTATCGACGAGCAGTACTTC. Protein product: CASSSGTAIDEQYF.

The genes are TRBV4-3 and TRBJ2-3; D gene unclear. The V and J ends lost 0 bases and 6 bases respectively, with 10 bases between them. The CDR3 is 14 amino acids. From germline, CDR1 is LGHNA and CDR2 YSLEER. CDR3 in DNA: TGCGCCAGCAGCCAAGATATCCTGGGGGATACGCAGTATTTT. Translated: CASSQDILGDTQYF.

This clonotype has only a few counts. The chain combines TRBV4-1 with TRBJ2-5, with D tentatively TRBD2 (6 bases). The CDR3 has 16 residues. CDR1 and CDR2 (germline): MGHRA, YSYEKL. Trimming cost V 0 bases and J 5 bases, with 16 bases left between them. The CDR3 DNA is TGCGCCAGCAGCCAAGAGTCCGCGGGGCGCCGGGAGACCCAGTACTTC. Its translation is CASSQESAGRRETQYF.

The chain is built from TRBV19 and TRBJ2-5; 7 nucleotides line up with TRBD1. After removal of 8 bases from V and 8 bases from J, the junction contained 11 bases not matched to a gene. The germline V gene encodes CDR1 LNHDA and CDR2 SQIVND (reference sequence). The CDR3 covers 13 residues. CDR3 nucleotide sequence: TGTGCCAGTTCCCGGGGACAGAGGCATACCCAGTACTTC. Translated: CASSRGQRHTQYF.